These T cell receptor beta chains were read from a single sample in a study of spatial heterogeneity in lung cancer. TCRdb re-called the 5' RACE reads with MiXCR, one entry per CDR3 protein. The sample has over 1,400 distinct CDR3 sequences; 15% to 20% are singletons. The starting material was lung tumor tissue, obtained at surgery. The receptors originated from a male donor with early-stage non-small cell lung cancer. Both conserved end residues are part of each CDR3. A D gene is named only where the DNA matches it firmly. Clone size is shown for a subset of rows, as once, few, many or a class of expanded clone.

cdr3_nt	cdr3_aa	cdr3_length	clone_size	d_call	v_call	j_call
TGTGCCACCCGCAGGGAGGCAACCGGGGAGCTGTTTTTT	CATRREATGELFF	13	medium-sized	NA	TRBV24-1	TRBJ2-2
TGCGCCAGCAGCTTGGGCCGGGGAGCGGATACGCAGTATTTT	CASSLGRGADTQYF	14	medium-sized	NA	TRBV5-1	TRBJ2-3
TGTGCCAGCCTCAAACAGGGACTAAGCAATCAGCCCCAGCATTTT	CASLKQGLSNQPQHF	15	medium-sized	NA	TRBV6-2/TRBV6-3	TRBJ1-5
TGTGCCAGCAGCCAAGAGACTGAGGCCTACGAGCAGTACTTC	CASSQETEAYEQYF	14	NA	NA	TRBV4-2	TRBJ2-7
TGTGCCAGCAGCCAAGGGGGTAGCGGAAAGACCCAGTACTTC	CASSQGGSGKTQYF	14	many	NA	TRBV4-2	TRBJ2-5
TGTGCCAGCAGTTTAATACCAGGACAGGGTTTTTACGAGCAGTACTTC	CASSLIPGQGFYEQYF	16	few	TRBD1	TRBV27	TRBJ2-7
TGCAGTGCTAGCCCCAAAGACCTGTGGGTAAATAAGCGCTATGGCTACACCTTC	CSASPKDLWVNKRYGYTF	18	medium-sized	NA	TRBV20-1	TRBJ1-2
TGTGCCAGCAGCGTAAACGGGGGCGCTAACTATGGCTACACCTTC	CASSVNGGANYGYTF	15	few	NA	TRBV9	TRBJ1-2
TGTGCCAGCTCACCACCCGGGAACACCATATATTTT	CASSPPGNTIYF	12	medium-sized	NA	TRBV18	TRBJ1-3
TGCAGTGCTAGAGGGCGGAGGGCTTATGGGGGCACCATATATTTT	CSARGRRAYGGTIYF	15	many	NA	TRBV20-1	TRBJ1-3
TGTGCCAGCAGTTATTCGACAGGGGGAGGACAGCCCCAGCATTTT	CASSYSTGGGQPQHF	15	many	TRBD1	TRBV6-2/TRBV6-3	TRBJ1-5
TGCAGCGTTGGGCAAACAGATACGCAGTATTTT	CSVGQTDTQYF	11	medium-sized	NA	TRBV29-1	TRBJ2-3
TGCAGTGCTACCGGGCAAGTGGGTGAGCAGTTCTTC	CSATGQVGEQFF	12	few	NA	TRBV20-1	TRBJ2-1
TGTGCCAGCAGCTTAGCTAGAGGACTTAGCTCCTACAATGAGCAGTTCTTC	CASSLARGLSSYNEQFF	17	few	NA	TRBV7-2	TRBJ2-1
TGTGCCATCAGGGATCCGGGATTTGGCGATACGCAGTATTTT	CAIRDPGFGDTQYF	14	medium-sized	NA	TRBV10-3	TRBJ2-3
TGCAGTGCTAGAGCCGGACTAGCGGGAGTATACGAGCAGTACTTC	CSARAGLAGVYEQYF	15	many	TRBD2	TRBV20-1	TRBJ2-7
TGTGCCAGCAGTTACCTCACCGGGGAGCTGTTTTTT	CASSYLTGELFF	12	medium-sized	NA	TRBV6-5	TRBJ2-2
TGTGCCAGCAGCTTAGATTTGGCAGACAGCCAGACCCAGTACTTC	CASSLDLADSQTQYF	15	few	NA	TRBV11-2	TRBJ2-5
TGTGCCAGCAGTTTCTCAAAAACAGGGGGCAGGTCTGAAGCTTTCTTT	CASSFSKTGGRSEAFF	16	medium-sized	TRBD1	TRBV28	TRBJ1-1
TGTGCCAGCAAACCGGACAGGGCTAACTATGGCTACACCTTC	CASKPDRANYGYTF	14	medium-sized	TRBD1	TRBV25-1	TRBJ1-2
TGCAGCGTGGGGACAGGGAGCTCCTACGAGCAGTACTTC	CSVGTGSSYEQYF	13	NA	TRBD1	TRBV29-1	TRBJ2-7
TGTGCCAGCAGTTACAGTAGCGGGGGGGCCTACAATGAGCAGTTCTTC	CASSYSSGGAYNEQFF	16	medium-sized	TRBD2	TRBV6-5	TRBJ2-1
TGTGCCACCAGTGATTTTCAGGGGAGCGAGCAGTACTTC	CATSDFQGSEQYF	13	many	NA	TRBV24-1	TRBJ2-7
TGTGCCAGCAGTCATAGCGGGGGGCCCGCTGGGGCCAACGTCCTGACTTTC	CASSHSGGPAGANVLTF	17	NA	TRBD2	TRBV12-3/TRBV12-4	TRBJ2-6
TGCGCCAGCAGCCGTAGACACAGCACAGATACGCAGTATTTT	CASSRRHSTDTQYF	14	once	NA	TRBV5-1	TRBJ2-3
TGTGCCAGCAGTTTTGCGGACAATGAGCAGTTCTTC	CASSFADNEQFF	12	NA	NA	TRBV27	TRBJ2-1
TGTGCCAGCAGCCCAGGGGGATACACCGGGGAGCTGTTTTTT	CASSPGGYTGELFF	14	few	TRBD1	TRBV4-2	TRBJ2-2
TGTGCCAGCAGTGAAGCAGGACAGTTGGGCACTGAAGCTTTCTTT	CASSEAGQLGTEAFF	15	NA	NA	TRBV2	TRBJ1-1
TGTGCCAGCAGCTTAGACAGGGGGAAGGAGACCCAGTACTTC	CASSLDRGKETQYF	14	medium-sized	TRBD1	TRBV7-2	TRBJ2-5